This entry features one T cell receptor (beta chain) sequence. Its antigen is unknown. The sequenced fragment ends 3 residues before the CDR3 boundary, so the rest is inferred from the germline J gene. Other DNA variants within this sample encode the same CDR3. Every participant had a single incident cervical HPV16 infection, and women with prevalent HPV16 infections were excluded. Cervical HPV DNA was detected with MY09/MY11 PCR, and genotyping was done with dot-blot hybridization. Fifteen mL of heparinized blood were centrifuged, and the buffy coat was split into aliquots, frozen at -30 degrees C, and then kept at -80 degrees C. QIAGEN kits were used to extract genomic DNA from buffy coat specimens. V ends up 0 bases short and J 3 bases short, with an unmatched junction base count of 2. Per the germline V gene, MRHNA is the CDR1 and SNTAGT is the CDR2. The CDR3 contains 16 residues, cysteine and phenylalanine counted. The DNA has 39 bases, all within the CDR3, and is read from base 1.

TCR beta CDR3 regions were amplified by multiplex PCR from an average of approximately 1,200 ng genomic DNA per sample using the immunoSEQ assay. Primer bias was corrected in the assay by using a complete synthetic TCR repertoire to establish an amplification baseline. The amplicons were sequenced using the Illumina platform. The published analysis was carried out like this. Error correction of the sequences involved clustering with frequency ratios plus a modified nearest-neighbor algorithm, after which the sequences were analyzed in the immunoSEQ Analyzer using IMGT gene definitions. At each rarefaction depth, TCR richness and evenness were averaged over 20 rarefaction repeats, and samples with fewer sequences than the depth were excluded. Relative abundances of V, D and J genes were compared between groups using Wilcoxon rank sum tests, with FDR correction applied. Blinded duplicates gave an intraclass correlation of over 90% for TCR richness and an average of 76.4% across 70 or so gene segments. The source is immuneACCESS, and TCRdb retained only in-frame sequences with V and J called. Part of the clones is not carried over; for the studies checked, unresolved V genes explain less than half of this, and the remainder is unexplained. V and J calls and clone size follow that table, whereas D and trimming were derived from the DNA. The sample's clone listing holds approximately 39,000 clones. Of the sample, around 4% is held by the ten largest clones.

The data originate from a study of T cells in women clearing cervical HPV infection listed by TCRdb under 2018. In terms of the full investigation: The cases were some 27 women with histologically confirmed HPV16-related CIN3 or worse, and 2 of these cases were invasive cancers. Since only a few of the women had HLA typing available, the possibility that HLA type was acting as a confounder could not be ruled out. The controls were about 25 women whose single incident HPV16 infection cleared within 12 months with no development of precancer or cancer. Case blood was taken at the visit when the lesion was first identified, whereas control blood was taken when infection was no longer detected. Among cases, blood sampling came a median of approximately 150 days after lesion detection, with an interquartile range of about 85 to 230 days. The parent cohort enrolled 8,500 to 13,000 women aged 18 or older in Guanacaste, Costa Rica, during about 1993 to 1994 and followed them for approximately seven years. Cases were matched to controls by age within five years and by the year the sample was collected. Cases had a median age of 34 years and controls had a median age of about 37, with no significant differences in baseline characteristics. Nested within Costa Rica's Guanacaste HPV Natural History Study, an exploratory proof-of-principle case-control study compared TCR repertoires across cervical HPV16 outcomes. Five blinded duplicates per group were added as quality controls, so that approximately 60 samples were obtained: some 50 participants and around 10 replicates. Overall study results and their limits: T-cell numbers per sample were unknown, so richness differences could reflect varying T-cell content rather than repertoire biology. TCR repertoire richness was significantly higher in CIN3+ cases than in controls across sequencing depths, while evenness did not differ. Cases had lower TRBV6-7 relative abundance than controls (approximately 0.11% versus 0.16%; Bonferroni P = 0.0008). Random forest classifiers combining richness and V gene abundances distinguished cases from controls with an estimated AUC of approximately 0.8. The cross-sectional design could not show whether associations preceded infection or resulted from it; effector/memory subsets and HPV-specific T cells were not isolated.

The receptor was isolated from a woman aged 18 to 75 with a cervical HPV16 infection that either progressed to CIN3+ or cleared (not recorded which). Sequencing used blood buffy coat. The rearranged chain carries TRBV6-4 and TRBJ2-3; 11 bases in the middle match TRBD2. The sequenced part of the CDR3 DNA is TGTGCCAGCAGTGACTCTAGCGGGGGGGCAACAGATACG. It encodes CASSDSSGGATDT. The complete CDR3 sequence is CASSDSSGGATDTQYF.